The 32 T cell receptor beta chains listed next were all sequenced from one sample in a study of human T cells and chemical hapten exposure (dated by TCRdb to about 2021). During library preparation, unique molecular identifiers were attached to individual cDNA molecules so that TCRs could be counted in a quantitative, reproducible way. In-frame beta chains were kept once TCRdb had trimmed the public reads at Q25 with fastp and called clones with MiXCR. Rows are combined by CDR3 protein, so each entry shows the most common genes and DNA. The sample has some 490 distinct CDR3 sequences on record, approximately 65% of them singletons. Clones ranked in the top ten supply 30% to 35% of the sample. The sample's treatment or condition label is to be understood as: therapeutic diphenylcyclopropenone sensitization with weekly scalp DPC. The sample consisted of whole blood, taken before DPC sensitization or 2, 6, or about 24 weeks after (not recorded which). The source of these receptors is an adult with alopecia areata. Some clones in this sample may be carry-over from other donors' samples. This table probably holds off-target reads from a library built for another chain.

This clonotype was detected once. The rearrangement links TRBV7-2 to TRBJ1-3; D may be TRBD1 (5 bases). There are 15 residues in the CDR3. Per the germline V gene, CDR1 is SGHTA and CDR2 is FQGNSA. The ends were cut back, 1 base at V and 6 bases at J, with 13 bases in the middle. In DNA, the CDR3 is TGTGCCAGCAGCTTAGGGGGAGCGGGGCAAAACACCATATATTTT. This sequence encodes CASSLGGAGQNTIYF.

The CDR3 sequence: CASSELSGRSLDTQYF. The CDR3 nucleotides read TGCGCCAGCAGTGAGTTGAGCGGGCGATCGCTAGATACGCAGTATTTT. The chain is built from TRBV10-1 and TRBJ2-3; D is possibly TRBD2 (6 bases). The CDR3 consists of 16 residues. Trimming stripped 1 base from V and 5 bases from J, with 16 bases between. Per the germline V gene, CDR1 is WNHNN and CDR2 is SYGVQD (reference sequence).

This chain links TRBV18 with TRBJ2-1, with D tentatively TRBD2 (6 bases). Germline V lookup: CDR1 KGHSH, CDR2 LQKENI. The length of the CDR3 is 14 residues. The germline V and J ends were trimmed by 4 bases and 0 bases, with 7 bases remaining between them. The CDR3 bases are TGTGCCAGCTCACAGACTAGCTCCTACAATGAGCAGTTCTTC. It yields the protein CASSQTSSYNEQFF.

This sequence joins TRBV2 and TRBJ2-2; D possibly corresponds to TRBD2 (6 bases). Germline V gene sequence: CDR1 SNHLY, CDR2 FYNNEI. This CDR3 has 14 amino acids. V lost 10 bases to trimming and J lost 5 bases, with 17 bases between them. The CDR3 sequence is CATRERGGTGELFF. The CDR3 DNA reads TGTGCCACCCGGGAGAGGGGTGGTACCGGGGAGCTGTTTTTT.

This chain connects TRBV5-8 to TRBJ2-5; perhaps TRBD1 as D (6 bases). This CDR3 spans 15 amino acids. CDR1 and CDR2 from the germline V gene are SGHTS and YDEGEE. Trimming stripped 0 bases from V and 0 bases from J, with 9 bases between. In DNA, the CDR3 is TGTGCCAGCAGCTTGGGAAACAGGGACCAAGAGACCCAGTACTTC. It translates to CASSLGNRDQETQYF.

The chain employs TRBV20-1 and TRBJ2-1; TRBD2 matches at 7 bases. The CDR3 covers 13 residues. Losses at the gene ends were 0 bases for V and 14 bases for J; bases not matched to a gene: 10. The V gene's germline CDR1 is DFQATT and CDR2 SNEGSKA (reference sequence). The DNA for the CDR3 is TGCAGTGCTAGAGATTGGTCGGACCGGGGGGAGTTCTTC. It specifies CSARDWSDRGEFF.

This rearrangement joins TRBV12-3 or TRBV12-4 to TRBJ2-2; D gene uncertain. This CDR3 contains 17 residues. With 4 bases removed from V and 3 bases from J, the gap between germline ends came to 18 bases. CDR3 amino acids: CASSSPISSLHTGELFF. DNA for the CDR3: TGTGCCAGCAGTTCGCCCATCTCCTCTCTACACACCGGGGAGCTGTTTTTT.

The J gene is TRBJ2-7, the V gene TRBV5-6; possible D gene TRBD2, 5 bases. Germline V gene lookup returns CDR1 SGHDT and CDR2 YYEEEE. V lost 2 bases and J 2 bases, leaving 20 bases between the germline ends. The CDR3 runs 17 residues. The CDR3 DNA reads TGTGCCAGCAGCTTATTTGGGAGAAGAAAAACCCCCTACGAGCAGTACTTC. This translates into CASSLFGRRKTPYEQYF. Using reference TRBV5-6 and TRBJ2-7 for the parts outside the CDR3, the full variable domain is DAGVTQSPTHLIKTRGQQVTLRCSPKSGHDTVSWYQQALGQGPQFIFQYYEEEERQRGNFPDRFSGHQFPNYSSELNVNALLLGDSALYLCASSLFGRRKTPYEQYFGPGTRLTVT.

J is TRBJ2-3 and V is TRBV4-3; 10 bases are shared with TRBD2. Germline lookup yields CDR1 LGHNA and CDR2 YSLEER. The CDR3 spans 15 residues. After removal of 2 bases from V and 2 bases from J, the junction contained 1 base not matched to a gene. This CDR3 is CASSQLAGDTDTQYF. In nucleotides, the CDR3 is TGCGCCAGCAGCCAACTAGCGGGGGACACAGATACGCAGTATTTT.

This sequence joins TRBV7-2 and TRBJ2-3, with 13 bases matching TRBD2. This CDR3 is built from 16 residues. The ends lost 3 bases at V and 6 bases at J; junction bases unmatched: 6. Germline values: CDR1 SGHTA, CDR2 FQGNSA. The CDR3 DNA reads TGTGCCAGCAGCTTCACTAGCGGGGGGGCCCGTGATACGCAGTATTTT. Translated, it gives CASSFTSGGARDTQYF.

This clonotype ranks as hyperexpanded (1% or more). The chain has TRBV4-2 and TRBJ2-1; D tentatively reads TRBD1 or TRBD2 (7 bases each). This CDR3 is 13 amino acids long. Germline V gives CDR1 LGHNA, CDR2 YNFKEQ. V lost 8 bases and J 5 bases, leaving 13 bases between the germline ends. The CDR3, as DNA: TGTGCCAGCGGGAGGGGGCAACACAATGAGCAGTTCTTC. Residues: CASGRGQHNEQFF.

This clonotype was counted between two and nine times. The chain recombines TRBV29-1 with TRBJ1-1; possible D gene TRBD1, 5 bases. This CDR3 is 13 amino acids long. CDR1 is SQVTM and CDR2 is ANQGSEA in the germline V gene. Trimming removed 2 bases at V and 8 bases at J, with 15 bases between. The CDR3 DNA sequence: TGCAGCGTTGAAAGGATGGGGCCTCCAGAAGCTTTCTTT. Translating gives CSVERMGPPEAFF.

The chain employs TRBV12-3 or TRBV12-4 and TRBJ2-1; no clear D gene. CDR3 length: 12 residues. V was pared by 2 bases and J by 9 bases, with 8 bases between. This CDR3 is CASSLRRREQFF. In DNA form, the CDR3 reads TGTGCCAGCAGTTTAAGAAGGCGTGAGCAGTTCTTC.

By sample share, this clonotype is hyperexpanded. The chain has TRBV20-1 and TRBJ2-1; 7 bases map to TRBD2. CDR1 and CDR2 (germline): DFQATT, SNEGSKA (reference sequence). CDR3 length: 15 residues. The junction had 9 bases not matched to a gene; V was cut back by 3 bases and J by 4 bases. The chain's CDR3 is CSARGGSGIYNEQFF. DNA for the CDR3: TGCAGTGCTAGGGGCGGGAGTGGGATATACAATGAGCAGTTCTTC.

The V and J genes are TRBV5-1 and TRBJ2-3; 7 positions match TRBD1. Germline CDR1 is SGHRS and CDR2 is YFSETQ. V was pared by 4 bases and J by 4 bases, with 9 bases of the junction left unmatched. This CDR3 contains 15 residues. CDR3 nucleotides: TGCGCCAGCAGCCCTCTAGGGGGCCCCGCAGATACGCAGTATTTT. Translating it yields CASSPLGGPADTQYF.

The V and J genes are TRBV3-1 and TRBJ2-5; 11 bases line up with TRBD2. The CDR3 totals 18 residues. Germline V gene sequence: CDR1 LGHDT, CDR2 YNNKEL (reference sequence). The ends lost 4 bases at V and 5 bases at J; junction bases unmatched: 15. The CDR3 DNA reads as TGTGCCAGCAGCCTTCCGGGACTAGCGGCCCCGGATGGGGAGACCCAGTACTTC. As protein: CASSLPGLAAPDGETQYF.

This clonotype was found a few times. The J gene is TRBJ2-7, the V gene TRBV10-3, with 9 bases identical to TRBD2. V dropped 6 bases and J dropped 2; count of bases not matched to a gene: 5. The length of the CDR3 is 14 residues. Germline CDR1 ENHRY, CDR2 SYGVKD. The CDR3 loop reads CAIRSSGGTYEQYF. The DNA of the CDR3 is TGTGCCATCAGGAGTAGCGGGGGAACCTACGAGCAGTACTTC.

The chain couples TRBV7-8 to TRBJ2-5; the D is unclear. The ends were cut back, 5 bases at V and 2 bases at J, with 12 bases in the middle. The CDR3 length is 14 residues. CDR1 SGHVS and CDR2 FQNEAQ come from the germline V gene. The CDR3 protein is CASSPSLTQETQYF. CDR3 bases: TGTGCCAGCAGCCCCTCGTTAACTCAAGAGACCCAGTACTTC. The full variable domain, with the rest looked up from reference TRBV7-8 and TRBJ2-5, is GAGVSQSPRYKVAKRGQDVALRCDPISGHVSLFWYQQALGQGPEFLTYFQNEAQLDKSGLPSDRFFAERPEGSVSTLKIQRTQQEDSAVYLCASSPSLTQETQYFGPGTRLLVL.

This chain uses TRBV14 with TRBJ2-2; TRBD1 agrees at 9 bases. Germline trimming cut 6 bases from V and 1 base from J; bases unmatched to any gene: 6. The germline V gene has CDR1 SGHDN and CDR2 FVKESK. This CDR3 region has 16 residues. CDR3 protein: CASSWGQGLNTGELFF. The CDR3 coding sequence is TGTGCCAGCAGTTGGGGACAGGGCCTGAACACCGGGGAGCTGTTTTTT.

CDR3 loop: CSGLSGQETQYF. In DNA form, the CDR3 reads TGCAGCGGCCTATCAGGTCAAGAGACCCAGTACTTC. This chain links TRBV29-1 with TRBJ2-5, with D hard to call. Germline CDR1 is SQVTM and CDR2 is ANQGSEA. The CDR3 runs 12 residues. Deletions cut 7 bases from V and 2 bases from J, with 11 bases between.

The J gene is TRBJ1-1, the V gene TRBV7-9; 9 bases match TRBD1. The germline CDR1 and CDR2 sequences are SEHNR and FQNEAQ (reference sequence). This CDR3 contains 14 residues. The trim removed 5 bases at V and 5 bases at J, leaving 6 bases unmatched. CDR3 amino acids: CASSITGGDTEAFF. The DNA of the CDR3 is TGTGCCAGCAGCATAACAGGGGGCGATACTGAAGCTTTCTTT. The full variable domain, with the rest looked up from reference TRBV7-9 and TRBJ1-1, is DTGVSQNPRHKITKRGQNVTFRCDPISEHNRLYWYRQTLGQGPEFLTYFQNEAQLEKSRLLSDRFSAERPKGSFSTLEIQRTEQGDSAMYLCASSITGGDTEAFFGQGTRLTVV.

In this sample, this clonotype turned up a few times. The junction departs from the called germline gene at one end, perhaps through a read error. V is TRBV20-1 and J is TRBJ2-3; 8 bases fit TRBD2. The germline CDR1 and CDR2 sequences are DFQATT and SNEGSKA (reference sequence). This CDR3 has 12 residues. This chain's CDR3 is CSARDFREGPHF. DNA of the CDR3: TGCAGTGCTAGAGATTTCCGGGAGGGCCCCCATTTT.

The chain links TRBV10-3 to TRBJ1-1, with 7 positions matching TRBD1. Germline V gene sequence: CDR1 ENHRY, CDR2 SYGVKD. The CDR3 has 14 amino acids. J was trimmed by 6 bases and V by 2 bases; bases with no gene match: 6. In DNA form, the CDR3 reads TGTGCCATCAGTGAGGGGACGACAGGGTCTGAAGCTTTCTTT. The encoded protein is CAISEGTTGSEAFF.

The sample holds a few counts of this clonotype. The chain carries TRBV21-1 and TRBJ2-7; the table's D call, TRBD2, was not checked against the DNA. TRBV21-1 is reported as a pseudogene. The CDR3 extends over 15 amino acids. This CDR3 is CASSLEGGPDYEQYF. The CDR3 DNA reads as TGTGCCAGCAGCCTTGAGGGCGGGCCAGACTACGAGCAGTACTTC.

J is TRBJ2-7 and V is TRBV29-1; TRBD2 is a possible D gene (6 bases). The germline gives CDR1 SQVTM, CDR2 ANQGSEA. V was trimmed by 2 bases and J by 7 bases, leaving 12 bases between them. CDR3 length: 12 amino acids. CDR3 in DNA: TGCAGCGTTGAACTTAAGGGGAGGGAGCAGTACTTC. Protein: CSVELKGREQYF.

In this sample, this clonotype turned up once. The gene calls are TRBV28 and TRBJ2-7, with 8 bases fitting TRBD1. Unmatched junction bases numbered 7, after V lost 8 bases and J lost 4 bases. CDR3 length: 13 amino acids. The germline gives CDR1 MDHEN, CDR2 SYDVKM. CDR3 residues: CASGRGQGYEQYF. CDR3 coding DNA: TGTGCCAGCGGGAGAGGACAGGGTTACGAGCAGTACTTC.

The chain employs TRBV12-3 or TRBV12-4 and TRBJ2-5; no clear D gene. V was trimmed by 6 bases and J by 2 bases, leaving 10 bases between them. The CDR3 extends over 13 amino acids. The DNA of the CDR3 is TGTGCCAGCAGCTTACAGCTACAAGAGACCCAGTACTTC. Amino acids: CASSLQLQETQYF.

V and J are TRBV4-3 and TRBJ2-3; 12 bases map to TRBD2. The germline gives CDR1 LGHNA, CDR2 YSLEER. The ends lost 1 base at V and 3 bases at J; junction bases unmatched: 2. CDR3 length: 16 amino acids. The CDR3: CASSQAGTSGTDTQYF. The CDR3 coding sequence is TGCGCCAGCAGCCAAGCGGGGACTAGCGGGACAGATACGCAGTATTTT.

This clonotype was detected only a few times. The rearrangement joins TRBV20-1 to TRBJ2-7; 13 bases line up with TRBD2. The CDR3 runs to 14 residues. Trimming took 3 bases from V and 5 from J; bases not matched to a gene: 4. The V gene's germline CDR1 is DFQATT and CDR2 SNEGSKA (reference sequence). CDR3 loop: CSARGLAGRDEQYF. Written as DNA, the CDR3 is TGCAGTGCTAGGGGACTAGCGGGGAGGGACGAGCAGTACTTC.

The chain uses TRBV5-1 and TRBJ2-1, with 15 bases matching TRBD2. The germline V gene has CDR1 SGHRS and CDR2 YFSETQ. CDR3 length: 16 residues. V was pared by 4 bases and J by 7 bases, with 6 bases of the junction left unmatched. The CDR3 DNA reads TGCGCCAGCAGCACAGGGACTAGCGGGGGGTTTAATGAGCAGTTCTTC. Translation gives CASSTGTSGGFNEQFF.

The chain links TRBV2 to TRBJ1-2; D gene unclear. Germline lookup yields CDR1 SNHLY and CDR2 FYNNEI. The CDR3 totals 13 residues. V gave up 6 bases and J gave up 0 bases, with 8 bases separating them. The CDR3 DNA is TGTGCCAGCAGAATTGAAGCTAACTATGGCTACACCTTC. Amino acids: CASRIEANYGYTF.

The chain uses TRBV6-2 or TRBV6-3 and TRBJ2-1, with 10 bases that match TRBD1. Losses at the gene ends were 5 bases for V and 0 bases for J; bases not matched to a gene: 7. The CDR3 is 17 residues long. Germline loops: CDR1 MNHEY, CDR2 SVGEGT. The DNA for the CDR3 is TGTGCCAGCAGTGACAGGGGGCTCCATCCCTCCTACAATGAGCAGTTCTTC. As protein: CASSDRGLHPSYNEQFF.